The 13 T cell receptor beta chains given below trace back to one sample, sequenced in a study of T cells in Graves' hyperthyroidism and ophthalmopathy (dated by TCRdb to between 2017 and 2020). The method was multiplex PCR. Sequencing was performed on an Illumina HiSeq 2000. The TCR beta CDR3 regions were amplified from RNA transcripts. A first-round RT-PCR of the TCR CDR3 used the HTBI primer set with the Qiagen OneStep RT-PCR kit. TCRdb itself trimmed the public reads at Q25 with fastp, ran MiXCR and retained productive beta chains. When rows share a CDR3 protein, they turn into one entry using the most common DNA and genes. The sample data list about 600,000 distinct CDR3 sequences, and 13% to 15% of these were observed just once. The ten largest clones take up around 7% of the sample. Material: blood. All receptors come from a woman aged 18-30 years with Graves' ophthalmopathy.

As to this clonotype: Without the conserved terminal phenylalanine or tryptophan, this CDR3 likely stems from a read error. The CDR3 here is CAWSVPGTEAFL. DNA of the CDR3: TGTGCCTGGAGTGTACCCGGGACAGAAGCTTTCCTT. The chain combines TRBV30 with TRBJ1-1; perhaps TRBD1 as D (6 bases). Germline V lookup: CDR1 GTSNPN, CDR2 SVGIG (reference sequence). There are 12 residues in the CDR3. The V gene lost 0 bases and the J gene lost 8 bases, with 10 bases spanning the gap.

A few counts support this clonotype. This chain uses TRBV6-1 with TRBJ1-5; tentative D call: TRBD1 (6 bases). Trimming took off 5 bases at V and 5 bases at J, with 10 bases between the two ends. CDR3 length: 13 residues. Looked up from germline, CDR1 is MNHNS and CDR2 is SASEGT. The CDR3 DNA reads as TGTGCCAGCAGTTCCTGGGGGCATCAGCCCCAGCATTTT. Encoded protein: CASSSWGHQPQHF.

This clonotype is a singleton in its sample. The chain couples TRBV7-3 to TRBJ1-5; D perhaps matches TRBD1 (6 bases). Germline CDR1 and CDR2: SGHTA and FQGTGA. V shed 5 bases and J shed 6 bases, with 17 bases lying between them. This CDR3 is built from 15 residues. CDR3 DNA sequence: TGTGCCAGCAGCCCATGGGGGGGGGCCGGTCAGCCCCAGCATTTT. It specifies CASSPWGGAGQPQHF.

This chain links TRBV7-2 with TRBJ1-4; tentative D call: TRBD1 (5 bases). V was clipped by 3 bases and J by 0 bases, with 17 bases between them. The CDR3 runs 18 residues. CDR1 and CDR2 (germline): SGHTA, FQGNSA. Here the CDR3 reads CASSLGDRTMSTNEKLFF. For the CDR3, the DNA is TGTGCCAGCAGCTTGGGGGACCGCACCATGTCAACTAATGAAAAACTGTTTTTT.

This clonotype was recorded a few times. This chain connects TRBV6-5 to TRBJ1-5; D uncertain. Germline loops: CDR1 MNHEY, CDR2 SVGAGI. This CDR3 comprises 14 residues. V was pared by 0 bases and J by 6 bases, with 9 bases between. CDR3 in DNA: TGTGCCAGCAGTTACTCGTATGATTCTCAGCCCCAGCATTTT. Translating it yields CASSYSYDSQPQHF.

This clonotype has a count of ten or more. This chain joins TRBV5-8 and TRBJ1-1, with a weak D call TRBD1 (6 bases). The CDR3 contains 15 residues. Germline-derived CDR1 and CDR2 are SGHTS and YDEGEE. Trimming cost V 0 bases and J 4 bases, with 13 bases left between them. CDR3 sequence (DNA): TGTGCCAGCAGCTTGGTCCCACAGGGAAGCACTGAAGCTTTCTTT. This encodes CASSLVPQGSTEAFF. Full variable domain (outside the CDR3, taken from reference TRBV5-8 and TRBJ1-1): EAGVTQSPTHLIKTRGQQATLRCSPISGHTSVYWYQQALGLGLQFLLWYDEGEERNRGNFPPRFSGRQFPNYSSELNVNALELEDSALYLCASSLVPQGSTEAFFGQGTRLTVV.

This clonotype was observed a handful of times. The chain employs TRBV10-3 and TRBJ2-1; 7 bases are a match to TRBD2. V was clipped by 3 bases and J by 10 bases; unmatched bases: 3. Germline V gene lookup returns CDR1 ENHRY and CDR2 SYGVKD. CDR3 size: 12 residues. DNA for the CDR3: TGTGCCATCAGTGAAACTAGCGAAGAGCAGTTCTTC. Translated, it gives CAISETSEEQFF.

The chain recombines TRBV4-1 with TRBJ2-1; 7 nucleotides match TRBD1. V dropped 4 bases and J dropped 7; count of bases not matched to a gene: 10. CDR3 size: 15 residues. The germline gives CDR1 MGHRA, CDR2 YSYEKL. The CDR3: CASSLRDRALNEQFF. Written as DNA, the CDR3 is TGCGCCAGCAGCCTCCGGGACAGAGCGTTGAATGAGCAGTTCTTC.

The chain combines TRBV13 with TRBJ1-5; a possible D gene is TRBD1 (6 bases). The CDR3 has 16 amino acids. In germline, CDR1 is PRHDT, CDR2 FYEKMQ (reference sequence). Trimming cost V 0 bases and J 4 bases, with 13 bases left between them. CDR3 sequence reads: CASSLGGGLGNQPQHF. In nucleotides, the CDR3 is TGTGCCAGCAGCTTAGGCGGGGGGCTAGGGAATCAGCCCCAGCATTTT. Filled out from reference TRBV13 and TRBJ1-5, the complete variable domain reads AAGVIQSPRHLIKEKRETATLKCYPIPRHDTVYWYQQGPGQDPQFLISFYEKMQSDKGSIPDRFSAQQFSDYHSELNMSSLELGDSALYFCASSLGGGLGNQPQHFGDGTRLSIL.

This clonotype has a count of ten or more. The chain links TRBV7-3 to TRBJ1-2; D is undetermined. The ends were cut back, 5 bases at V and 3 bases at J, with 16 bases in the middle. The germline V gene has CDR1 SGHTA and CDR2 FQGTGA. The CDR3 is made up of 15 amino acids. CDR3 residues: CASSQLGRRDYGYTF. For the CDR3, the DNA is TGTGCCAGCAGCCAACTTGGGCGACGCGACTATGGCTACACCTTC.

This clonotype was counted only a few times. The gene calls are TRBV7-2 and TRBJ1-6, with D tentatively TRBD1 (5 bases). This CDR3 has 19 amino acids. The germline V gene encodes CDR1 SGHTA and CDR2 FQGNSA. V was trimmed by 5 bases and J by 6 bases, leaving 26 bases between them. The CDR3 bases are TGTGCCAGCAGCACCCCCGGTGGTACCAGGCAGGGTGTTAATTCACCCCTCCACTTT. Residues: CASSTPGGTRQGVNSPLHF.

CDR3 nucleotides: TGTGCCAGCAGTTTTAGAGGACAGGGGGCGGTTCAGCCCCAGCATTTT. It encodes CASSFRGQGAVQPQHF. V usage is TRBV12-3 or TRBV12-4 and J usage is TRBJ1-5; 11 nucleotides agree with TRBD1. The ends lost 3 bases at V and 6 bases at J; junction bases unmatched: 7. The CDR3 is 16 residues long.

The chain joins TRBV28 to TRBJ2-3; 11 bases map to TRBD2. After removal of 5 bases from V and 1 base from J, the junction contained 5 bases not matched to a gene. The CDR3 sequence is 16 residues long. Germline V gives CDR1 MDHEN, CDR2 SYDVKM. CDR3 sequence (DNA): TGTGCCAGCAGTCCCTCACTAGCGGGAGGCACAGATACGCAGTATTTT. As protein: CASSPSLAGGTDTQYF.